Here is one T cell receptor beta chain with its context. A Seattle source enrolled patients during active infection and followed them longitudinally. Original handling: Researchers report that nucleated cell counts were estimated from reference gene primer amplification. Sequencing was performed with immunoSEQ multiplex PCR; in TCRdb, only in-frame clones are kept and a portion is missing. V, J and clone size were drawn from that table, and D and trimming were deduced from the DNA. This sample has about 150,000 clones, with approximately 81% found just once. The trim removed 0 bases at V and 5 bases at J, leaving 7 bases unmatched. The germline V gene has CDR1 SGHRS and CDR2 YFSETQ. There are 15 residues in the CDR3. The record originates from a study of blood T cell repertoires in COVID-19. About the study: Specimens from acute and convalescent COVID-19 originated in the United States, Italy and Spain. The cDNA or gDNA used as material had been derived from T cells, B-cell-depleted T cells, or PBMCs.

Material: peripheral blood. This clonotype was sampled from an older woman with COVID-19, enrolled during active disease. V is TRBV5-1 and J is TRBJ2-7; 8 bases are a match to TRBD2. The CDR3 protein is CASSLGDGRVNEQYF. In nucleotides, the CDR3 is TGCGCCAGCAGCTTGGGAGACGGGAGGGTGAACGAGCAGTACTTC.